A single sample gave rise to the 13 T cell receptor beta chains below, sequenced in a study of blood T cell repertoires in COVID-19. Some clones are missing from TCRdb's copy, which holds only in-frame ones; the method was immunoSEQ multiplex PCR. This table holds around 250,000 clones, about 87% found once. The sample consisted of PBMCs or T cells enriched from blood (not recorded which). The receptors come from a woman aged 40 to 49 who had been exposed to COVID-19.

The rearrangement links TRBV7-9 to TRBJ1-2; TRBD1 might be the D (6 bases). The germline V and J ends were trimmed by 4 bases and 6 bases, with 12 bases remaining between them. CDR3 size: 13 residues. Per germline, CDR1 SEHNR and CDR2 FQNEAQ (reference sequence). The CDR3 nucleotides read TGTGCCAGCAGCTCCCAACAGGGTAATGGCTACACCTTC. Protein: CASSSQQGNGYTF.

The rearrangement uses TRBV13 and TRBJ2-1; a weak D match, TRBD2 (5 bases). Germline assignment: CDR1 PRHDT and CDR2 FYEKMQ (reference sequence). V lost 2 bases and J lost 0, with 17 bases in between. There are 18 residues in the CDR3. CDR3 amino acids: CASSLKFGLASSYNEQFF. CDR3 nucleotides: TGTGCCAGCAGCTTAAAGTTCGGACTCGCTTCCTCCTACAATGAGCAGTTCTTC.

The V gene is TRBV25-1, the J gene TRBJ2-3, with 12 bases that match TRBD2. Germline V lookup: CDR1 MGHDK, CDR2 SYGVNS. This CDR3 spans 15 amino acids. V dropped 7 bases and J dropped 2; count of bases not matched to a gene: 4. CDR3 DNA: TGTGCCAGCACACTAGCGGGGGGACCCACAGATACGCAGTATTTT. Its translation is CASTLAGGPTDTQYF.

The rearrangement links TRBV6-5 to TRBJ1-1, with D possibly being TRBD1 (5 bases). With 6 bases removed from V and 1 base from J, the gap between germline ends came to 15 bases. The CDR3 extends over 15 amino acids. Germline CDR1 is MNHEY and CDR2 is SVGAGI. CDR3 amino acids: CASSRPDTGNTEAFF. CDR3 nucleotides: TGTGCCAGCAGCAGGCCTGACACAGGGAACACTGAAGCTTTCTTT.

V and J are TRBV4-1 and TRBJ2-1; 10 positions agree with TRBD2. The CDR3 spans 14 residues. Germline lookup yields CDR1 MGHRA and CDR2 YSYEKL. Losses at the gene ends were 2 bases for V and 6 bases for J; bases not matched to a gene: 1. The CDR3 region has the DNA TGCGCCAGCAGCCAATGGACTAGCGGCAATGAGCAGTTCTTC. Protein: CASSQWTSGNEQFF.

This clone appeared once. The DNA for the CDR3 is TGTGCCAGCAGTCGACTAAGTTATGGCTACACCTTC. Its protein is CASSRLSYGYTF. V gene TRBV12-3 or TRBV12-4 combines with J gene TRBJ1-2, with no clear D. V was trimmed by 5 bases and J by 5 bases, leaving 9 bases between them. This CDR3 is built from 12 residues.

On this clone: A junction boundary mismatches the germline segment, possibly from a read error. The chain combines TRBV5-1 with TRBJ1-1; D may be TRBD1 (6 bases). This CDR3 has 14 residues. Germline V CDR1 and CDR2: SGHRS, YFSETQ. The CDR3 protein is CASSPLQGNTEAFF. The CDR3 nucleotides read TGTGCCAGCAGCCCATTACAGGGGAACACTGAAGCTTTCTTT.

The CDR3 reads CASSIGAGGGQPQHF. CDR3 coding DNA: TGTGCCAGCAGCATAGGGGCAGGGGGAGGTCAGCCCCAGCATTTT. The rearrangement uses TRBV3-1 (or the pseudogene TRBV3-2) and TRBJ1-5, with 7 nucleotides matching TRBD1. The ends lost 5 bases at V and 6 bases at J; junction bases unmatched: 10. CDR1 and CDR2 (germline): LGHDT, YNNKEL (reference sequence). The CDR3 is made up of 15 amino acids.

The chain employs TRBV10-3 and TRBJ1-5; 9 bases align to TRBD1. The CDR3 extends over 15 amino acids. The trim removed 6 bases at V and 7 bases at J, leaving 10 bases unmatched. From germline, CDR1 is ENHRY and CDR2 SYGVKD. The CDR3 here is CAISPTQGAGQPQHF. The DNA for the CDR3 is TGTGCCATCAGCCCCACACAGGGGGCGGGACAGCCCCAGCATTTT.

This chain links TRBV9 with TRBJ2-2; TRBD2 matches 15 bases. Germline trimming cut 3 bases from V and 6 bases from J; bases unmatched to any gene: 3. Per germline, CDR1 SGDLS and CDR2 YYNGEE. The CDR3 runs to 16 residues. This chain's CDR3 is CASSERTSGRAGELFF. The CDR3 nucleotides are TGTGCCAGCAGCGAGAGGACTAGCGGGAGGGCCGGGGAGCTGTTTTTT.

The chain couples TRBV12-3 or TRBV12-4 to TRBJ1-6; a possible D gene is TRBD1 (5 bases). Trimming stripped 3 bases from V and 7 bases from J, with 7 bases between. The CDR3 spans 13 residues. CDR3 DNA sequence: TGTGCCAGCAGTTTGGGGGGAAATTCACCCCTCCACTTT. Translated: CASSLGGNSPLHF.

This chain uses TRBV19 with TRBJ1-5, with TRBD1 matching over 7 bases. In germline, CDR1 is LNHDA, CDR2 SQIVND (reference sequence). The CDR3 runs to 15 residues. Trimming cost V 7 bases and J 3 bases; bases outside gene matches: 9. The CDR3 bases are TGTGCCAGTACCCCCAGGGGACAGAACAATCAGCCCCAGCATTTT. Protein: CASTPRGQNNQPQHF. Complete variable domain (other parts from reference TRBV19 and TRBJ1-5): DGGITQSPKYLFRKEGQNVTLSCEQNLNHDAMYWYRQDPGQGLRLIYYSQIVNDFQKGDIAEGYSVSREKKESFPLTVTSAQKNPTAFYLCASTPRGQNNQPQHFGDGTRLSIL.

This rearrangement joins TRBV6-2 or TRBV6-3 to TRBJ2-5; TRBD2 aligns across 11 bases. CDR1 is MNHEY, CDR2 SVGEGT, per germline. Trimming cost V 4 bases and J 3 bases; bases outside gene matches: 7. The CDR3 covers 16 residues. The CDR3 is CASSLAGGRIKETQYF. In DNA, the CDR3 is TGTGCCAGCAGTTTAGCGGGGGGGCGGATCAAAGAGACCCAGTACTTC.